Reported below is one T cell receptor (beta chain). There is no known antigen for this receptor. Base-call qualities are not available, and no considerably larger clone is one nucleotide away. This sample is drawn from a study of blood T cell repertoires in COVID-19 (TCRdb year 2020). At the level of the whole study: Samples from collaborators originated in the United States, Italy and Spain and spanned both the acute and convalescent phases of COVID-19. Nearly every sample came with metadata listing a de-identified subject ID, COVID-19 status, age in years and sex. HLA class I and class II types, where available, came from metadata supplied by the sample provider rather than from assay-based typing. The samples were drawn from two sources: the first 160 participants of the ongoing ImmuneRACE study, and 1,254 subjects contributed by 6 global collaborators. Subjects who had been exposed to COVID-19, were actively infected with it, or had recovered from it provided the deeply sampled blood TCRbeta repertoires that made up the dataset. The repertoires were made available in a free public database intended to serve as a resource for research on the immune response to SARS-CoV-2. The material from the prospective study consisted of cDNA or gDNA derived from T cells, B-cell-depleted T cells, or PBMCs. Paper-wide results and their limitations: Clinical and demographic metadata were provided uncurated, with the amount varying by source and participant.

TCRbeta CDR3 regions were amplified from genomic DNA by means of the immunoSEQ Assay, a bias-controlled multiplex PCR. In the original analysis: The number of nucleated cells in each sample was estimated from the amplification of reference gene primers within the assay. To quantify the absolute abundance of each unique TCRbeta CDR3 rearrangement, sequence reads were collapsed and filtered. For each sample, productive Simpson clonality was calculated by taking the square root of Simpson's diversity index across productive rearrangements. TCRdb carries this immuneACCESS record with in-frame sequences only. Its versions omit some clonotypes, under half of them owing to an unresolved V gene in the studies checked, with the rest unexplained. V, J and clone size reflect that table, while D and trimming were determined from the DNA. This sample has around 280,000 clones in its table, and roughly 89% of those were observed once. About 1.7% of the sample lies in the top ten.

CDR1 and CDR2 are drawn from the germline V gene: ENHRY, SYGVKD. V loses 4 bases, J loses 0 bases, and the germline ends lie 13 bases apart. The CDR3 numbers 15 residues from cysteine through phenylalanine. Only CDR3 DNA remains: 45 bases, in frame from the first base. Participants in the prospective study were aged roughly 18 to 90 years, lived in 20 to 30 United States geographic areas, and enrolled through a virtual design. In the prospective study, cohorts were assigned on the basis of participant-reported clinical history obtained from a screening survey and a study questionnaire. Recovered participants in ImmuneRACE Cohort 3 were defined as having two consecutive negative NP/OP PCR tests, clearance from a healthcare professional, or resolution of symptoms. Mobile phlebotomists in the prospective study collected whole blood, serum and a nasopharyngeal or oropharyngeal swab from every participant. Participants in the prospective study had the option to provide additional blood draws and questionnaires over a roughly 2-month period. Prospective study blood samples were shipped either frozen or at room temperature before DNA extraction.

This sequence was found in a woman between 40 and 55 years old who had recovered from COVID-19. Sequenced input: PBMCs or T cells enriched from blood (not recorded which). This chain joins TRBV10-3 to TRBJ2-7; possibly the D gene is TRBD2, per 5 matching bases. The CDR3 is CAISAPGSRSYEQYF. The DNA is TGTGCCATCAGTGCCCCGGGGTCCCGCTCCTACGAGCAGTACTTC.